This T cell receptor (beta chain) was captured in a study of cytomegalovirus exposure and HLA in healthy donors. Study-wide results and caveats: Associated with HLA alleles at 0.05 false discovery rate in a later analysis were about 17,000 TCR beta sequences.

The study ran its PCR with 60 Vbeta and 13 Jbeta primers. Some clones are missing from TCRdb's copy, which holds only in-frame ones; the method was immunoSEQ multiplex PCR. The table lists roughly 180,000 clones, roughly 78% of them singletons, with roughly 13% in the top ten. As concerns this clone: Its antigen is still unknown.

V lost 2 bases, J lost 7 bases, and 8 bases lay in between. The CDR3 length is 12 residues. Germline V gene sequence: CDR1 MRHNA, CDR2 SNTAGT. Sequences were obtained from PBMCs. The TCR comes from a woman in her 50s in good health and CMV-seropositive. This sequence joins TRBV6-4 and TRBJ1-2; D is possibly TRBD1 (6 bases). This CDR3 reads CASSDGGSGYTF. CDR3 coding DNA: TGTGCCAGCAGTGACGGGGGCTCTGGCTACACCTTC.